Following are 12 T cell receptor beta chains from one sample sequenced in a study of blood T cell repertoires in COVID-19. The assay was immunoSEQ multiplex PCR, and TCRdb's table has in-frame clones only and misses some. This sample has about 170,000 clones; just under 85% occur once, and the top ten carry around 2.7%. Sequences were obtained from peripheral blood. All receptors come from a woman older than 75 with COVID-19, enrolled during active disease.

Only a few counts were recorded for this clone. This chain joins TRBV10-2 and TRBJ2-7; the D gene is possibly TRBD2 (6 bases). Germline CDR1 is WSHSY and CDR2 is SAAADI. V lost 3 bases to trimming and J lost 7 bases, with 22 bases between them. CDR3 length equals 16 residues. CDR3 sequence reads: CASSDHGKGDSGEQYF. CDR3 in DNA: TGCGCCAGCAGTGACCACGGGAAAGGGGACTCTGGGGAGCAGTACTTC.

This sequence joins TRBV6-2 or TRBV6-3 and TRBJ1-1; tentative D call: TRBD1 (5 bases). Trimming stripped 0 bases from V and 5 bases from J, with 13 bases between. The CDR3 spans 15 residues. CDR1 and CDR2 (germline): MNHEY, SVGEGT. CDR3: CASSYSGPGYTEAFF. The CDR3 DNA follows: TGTGCCAGCAGTTACTCAGGCCCAGGGTATACTGAAGCTTTCTTT.

The chain employs TRBV2 and TRBJ1-5; 10 nucleotides line up with TRBD1. Looked up from germline, CDR1 is SNHLY and CDR2 is FYNNEI. The CDR3 extends over 13 amino acids. Losses at the gene ends were 6 bases for V and 6 bases for J; bases not matched to a gene: 2. The CDR3 region has the DNA TGTGCCAGCAGCGGACAGGGGGGTCAGCCCCAGCATTTT. Translated, it gives CASSGQGGQPQHF.

The CDR3 nucleotides are TGTGCCAGTAGCAAACAGGGTCCAGGGTACGAGCAGTACTTC. Protein sequence: CASSKQGPGYEQYF. This sequence joins TRBV19 and TRBJ2-7; the D gene is possibly TRBD1 (6 bases). This CDR3 has 14 amino acids. Germline V lookup: CDR1 LNHDA, CDR2 SQIVND (reference sequence). The ends were cut back, 6 bases at V and 4 bases at J, with 16 bases in the middle.

This chain links TRBV2 with TRBJ2-6; TRBD1 might be the D (6 bases). This CDR3 has 13 amino acids. Trimming removed 9 bases from V and 3 bases from J, with 9 bases in between. The germline V gene encodes CDR1 SNHLY and CDR2 FYNNEI. This chain's CDR3 is CASTGYGANVLTF. In nucleotides, the CDR3 is TGTGCCAGTACAGGGTATGGGGCCAACGTCCTGACTTTC.

This chain connects TRBV9 to TRBJ1-1; D might be TRBD1 (5 bases). With 0 bases removed from V and 3 bases from J, the gap between germline ends came to 21 bases. Looked up from germline, CDR1 is SGDLS and CDR2 is YYNGEE. This CDR3 has 18 amino acids. CDR3 sequence: CASSVGFGTGGSDTEAFF. As DNA, the CDR3 is TGTGCCAGCAGCGTAGGGTTCGGGACGGGAGGTTCGGACACTGAAGCTTTCTTT.

This clone was observed a single time. The chain employs TRBV6-2 or TRBV6-3 and TRBJ2-7; D may be TRBD2 (5 bases). This CDR3 is built from 13 residues. V was trimmed by 5 bases and J by 7 bases, leaving 15 bases between them. CDR1 is MNHEY, CDR2 SVGEGT, per germline. The chain's CDR3 is CASSPMDRGEQYF. In DNA, the CDR3 is TGTGCCAGCAGTCCAATGGACCGGGGAGAGCAGTACTTC.

The rearrangement links TRBV20-1 to TRBJ2-3; D is ambiguous. Germline loops: CDR1 DFQATT, CDR2 SNEGSKA (reference sequence). The CDR3 consists of 11 residues. The ends were cut back, 1 base at V and 4 bases at J, with 3 bases in the middle. CDR3 amino acids: CSARVADTQYF. CDR3 nucleotides: TGCAGTGCTAGAGTAGCAGATACGCAGTATTTT.

This clone was observed a few times. The rearrangement uses TRBV19 and TRBJ1-5; the match to TRBD1 covers 8 bases. The CDR3 totals 18 residues. From germline, CDR1 is LNHDA and CDR2 SQIVND (reference sequence). Trimming took 4 bases from V and 2 from J; bases not matched to a gene: 13. CDR3 in amino acids: CASSTGAGGKFGNQPQHF. CDR3 bases: TGTGCCAGTAGTACTGGGGCAGGGGGCAAGTTTGGCAATCAGCCCCAGCATTTT.

This clone is a singleton in its sample. The J gene is TRBJ1-6, the V gene TRBV2, with 9 bases aligning to TRBD1. The CDR3 covers 16 residues. CDR1 is SNHLY and CDR2 is FYNNEI in the germline V gene. J gave up 8 bases and V 4 bases, and 9 bases lay outside the gene matches. CDR3 in DNA: TGTGCCAGCAGTGGAGGACTTGGACAGGGGCATTCACCCCTCCACTTT. This gives the protein CASSGGLGQGHSPLHF.

This chain uses TRBV13 with TRBJ2-1, with 8 bases matching TRBD1. The CDR3 spans 17 residues. After removal of 1 base from V and 2 bases from J, the junction contained 7 bases not matched to a gene. CDR1 is PRHDT and CDR2 is FYEKMQ in the germline V gene (reference sequence). The CDR3 DNA reads TGTGCCAGCAGCTTAGCGGGACAGGTTCTCCCCTACAATGAGCAGTTCTTC. Amino acids: CASSLAGQVLPYNEQFF.

The chain has TRBV2 and TRBJ1-1; D unclear. The CDR3 has 13 residues. Germline V gene sequence: CDR1 SNHLY, CDR2 FYNNEI. Trimming took 7 bases from V and 4 from J, leaving 13 bases between them. The CDR3 loop is CASKPPGSTEAFF. CDR3 sequence (DNA): TGTGCCAGCAAGCCCCCGGGGAGCACTGAAGCTTTCTTT.